The sequence of this TCR beta chain was determined in a study of T cells in Graves' hyperthyroidism and ophthalmopathy. Background on the study: Before treatment of any kind, peripheral blood was taken at initial diagnosis. Whole-study findings and limits: Researchers found most expanded thyroid clonotypes above 0.001 in blood as well.

Using RNA transcripts as the source, TCR beta CDR3 regions were amplified. TCR CDR3 underwent first-round RT-PCR with the HTBI primer set. A single record per CDR3 protein comes from TCRdb applying MiXCR to the multiplex PCR reads. The sample has about 640,000 distinct CDR3 sequences, roughly 20% seen once. Ophthalmopathy patients had Clinical Activity Score at least 3, NOSPECS grade at least 4, duration under 3 months. Fresh peripheral blood, roughly 9.8 ml of it, supplied the PBMCs. This clonotype showed up just a few times. As yet, its antigen is unknown. J was trimmed by 6 bases and V by 5 bases; bases with no gene match: 9. CDR1 and CDR2 (germline): MNHNS, SASEGT. The CDR3 totals 14 residues.

The V and J genes are TRBV6-1 and TRBJ1-1; TRBD1 agrees at 7 bases. This receptor was identified in a man younger than 40 with Graves' ophthalmopathy. Sample: blood. DNA of the CDR3: TGTGCCAGCAGTCGTCGGGACAGCCCCGCTGAAGCTTTCTTT. Translation: CASSRRDSPAEAFF.